Each of the 2 T cell receptor beta chains below was sequenced from the same sample in a study of blood T cell repertoires in COVID-19. Profiled with immunoSEQ multiplex PCR; TCRdb holds only in-frame clones, not every one. The sample holds about 210,000 clones, around 80% seen once. The sequencing sample was made of peripheral blood. The receptors originated from a woman aged 70-85 years with acute or convalescent COVID-19.

This chain connects TRBV27 to TRBJ2-4; the match to TRBD1 covers 7 bases. This CDR3 region has 18 residues. Germline V gene lookup returns CDR1 MNHEY and CDR2 SMNVEV (reference sequence). V gave up 2 bases and J gave up 0 bases; unmatched junction bases: 10. CDR3 sequence: CASSLPGQPPLAKNIQYF. Written as DNA, the CDR3 is TGTGCCAGCAGTTTACCGGGACAGCCACCGTTAGCCAAAAACATTCAGTACTTC.

The chain couples TRBV3-1 (or the pseudogene TRBV3-2) to TRBJ2-3; the D is unclear. From germline, CDR1 is LGHDT and CDR2 YNNKEL (reference sequence). V lost 1 base to trimming and J lost 2 bases, with 10 bases between them. There are 15 residues in the CDR3. The CDR3 DNA reads as TGTGCCAGCAGCCAAGTGAGAACAGCCACAGATACGCAGTATTTT. Translated, it gives CASSQVRTATDTQYF.